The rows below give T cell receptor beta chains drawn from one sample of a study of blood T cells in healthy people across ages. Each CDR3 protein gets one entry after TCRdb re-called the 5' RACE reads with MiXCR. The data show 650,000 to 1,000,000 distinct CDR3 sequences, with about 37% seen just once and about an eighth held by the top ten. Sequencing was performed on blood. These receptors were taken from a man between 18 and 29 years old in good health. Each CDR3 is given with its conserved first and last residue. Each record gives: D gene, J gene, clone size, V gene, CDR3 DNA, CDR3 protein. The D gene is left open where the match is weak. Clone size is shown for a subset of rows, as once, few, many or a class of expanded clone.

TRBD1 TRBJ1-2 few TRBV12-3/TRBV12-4 TGTGCCAGTACAGGGGCGAATTTTTATGGCTACACCTTC CASTGANFYGYTF
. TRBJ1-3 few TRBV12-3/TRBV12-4 TGTGCCAGCAGTCCCGCATCTGGAAACACCATATATTTT CASSPASGNTIYF
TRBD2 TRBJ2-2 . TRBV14 TGTGCCAGCAGCCGCGGACTAGTGAACACCGGGGAGCTGTTTTTT CASSRGLVNTGELFF
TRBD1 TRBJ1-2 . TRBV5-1 TGCGCCAGCAGTAACAGGGGCGAACCTCCATATGGCTACACCTTC CASSNRGEPPYGYTF
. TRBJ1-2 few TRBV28 TGTGCCAGCAGTCCTACATGGAGCTATGGCTACACCTTC CASSPTWSYGYTF
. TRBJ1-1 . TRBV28 TGTGCCAGCAGATTTGAGGGGGGGGCGTACACTGAAGCTTTCTTT CASRFEGGAYTEAFF
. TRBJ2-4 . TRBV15 TGTGCCACCAGCAGGAGTTTGGCAGGGAGTTCGAACATTCAGTACTTC CATSRSLAGSSNIQYF
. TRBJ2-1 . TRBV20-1 TGCAGCGTCGGGCCAGGGCGCTACGAGCAGTTCTTC CSVGPGRYEQFF
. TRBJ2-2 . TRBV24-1 TGTGCCACCAGTAGTGTAGGTAACACCGGGGAGCTGTTTTTT CATSSVGNTGELFF
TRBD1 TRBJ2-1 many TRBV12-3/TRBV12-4 TGTGCCAGCAGTCGGACAGGGGACTACAATGAGCAGTTCTTC CASSRTGDYNEQFF
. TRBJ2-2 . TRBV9 TGTGCCAGCAGCCCCAGGGGCGATAGTAACACCGGGGAGCTGTTTTTT CASSPRGDSNTGELFF
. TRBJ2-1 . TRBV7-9 TGTGCCAGCAGCTCCCCAAGTGAGCAGTTCTTC CASSSPSEQFF
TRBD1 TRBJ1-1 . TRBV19 TGTGCCAGTTCTAAAGTTACCGGGACAGGTAACACTGAAGCTTTCTTT CASSKVTGTGNTEAFF
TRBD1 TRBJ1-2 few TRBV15 TGTGCCACCAGCAGAGAACAGGGGCCTACTAACTATGGCTACACCTTC CATSREQGPTNYGYTF
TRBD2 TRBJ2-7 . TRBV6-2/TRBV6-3 TGTGCCAGCAGTGGAGAAAGGGTAGCGGGGTACTACAATGAGCAGTACTTC CASSGERVAGYYNEQYF
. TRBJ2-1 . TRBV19 TGTGCCACCAAGAGGGGGGGGCCGTTGAATGAGCAGTTCTTC CATKRGGPLNEQFF
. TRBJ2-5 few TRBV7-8 TGTGCCAGCAGCTTAGTCGGGCAGGGAGGTGGAGAGACCCAGTACTTC CASSLVGQGGGETQYF
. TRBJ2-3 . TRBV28 TGTGCCAGCAGTTTTTCAGGGGTTAAGGGCACAGATACGCAGTATTTT CASSFSGVKGTDTQYF
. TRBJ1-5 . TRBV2 TGTGCCTGCAGTGCGGACCGAGGCTTGCCGCCCCAGCATTTT CACSADRGLPPQHF
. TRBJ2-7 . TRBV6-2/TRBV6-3 TGTGCCAGCAGAGGGCCAGGGCTCTCCGAGCAGTACTTC CASRGPGLSEQYF
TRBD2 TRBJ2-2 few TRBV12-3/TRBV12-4 TGTGCCGGGGGGGGGTATCCCGGGGAGCTGTTTTTT CAGGGYPGELFF
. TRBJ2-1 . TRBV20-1 TGCAGTGCCCAGAGACGGGGGGCCGTGAGCAATGAGCAGTTCTTC CSAQRRGAVSNEQFF
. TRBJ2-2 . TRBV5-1 TGCGCCAGCAGCTTGGTGGGCTCCGGGGAGCTGTTTTTT CASSLVGSGELFF
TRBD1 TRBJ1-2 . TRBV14 TGTGCCAGCAGCACACAGGGGTACTATGGCTACACCTTC CASSTQGYYGYTF
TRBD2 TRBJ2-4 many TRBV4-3 TGCGCCAGCAGCCAAGTCCCCACTCTCATAGCGGGGGGTAACATTCAGTACTTC CASSQVPTLIAGGNIQYF
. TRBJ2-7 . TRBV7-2 TGTGCCAGCAGCTTAGGGAAGGGGGCCTACGAGCAGTACTTC CASSLGKGAYEQYF
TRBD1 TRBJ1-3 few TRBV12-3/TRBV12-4 TGTGCCAGCTACCCCGGGACAGTTGGAAACACCATATATTTT CASYPGTVGNTIYF
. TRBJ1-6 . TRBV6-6 TGTGCCAGCAGTCCGGGACCGGGAAATTCACCCCTCCACTTT CASSPGPGNSPLHF
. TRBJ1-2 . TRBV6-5 TGTGCCAGCAGTCCCAGAGTCCTTAACTATGGCTACACCTTC CASSPRVLNYGYTF
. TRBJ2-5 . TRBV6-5 TGTGCCAGCAGTTACGCAGGGAAAGAGACCCAGTACTTC CASSYAGKETQYF
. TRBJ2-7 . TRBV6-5 TGTGCCAGCAGTTACTCGGAGTTCTACGAGCAGTACTTC CASSYSEFYEQYF
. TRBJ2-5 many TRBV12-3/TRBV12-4 TGTGCCAGCTCCGGCGGCCGGGGGGAGACCCAGTACTTC CASSGGRGETQYF
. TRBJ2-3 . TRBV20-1 TGCAGTGCTAGAAGGGGGGTCGGCACAGATACGCAGTATTTT CSARRGVGTDTQYF
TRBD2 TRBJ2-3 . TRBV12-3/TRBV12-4 TGTGCCAGCAGTCCTGGTGGTAGCGGGGGGCAGGATACGCAGTATTTT CASSPGGSGGQDTQYF
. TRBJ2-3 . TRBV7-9 TGTGCCAGCAGCTTAGCGGGGTACGCAGATACGCAGTATTTT CASSLAGYADTQYF
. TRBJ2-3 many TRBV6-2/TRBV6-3 TGTGCCAGCAGTTTTGGGGTCAGGGCAGATACGCAGTATTTT CASSFGVRADTQYF